The rows below give T cell receptor beta chains drawn from one sample of a study of blood T cell repertoires in COVID-19. The method was immunoSEQ multiplex PCR; TCRdb's version includes in-frame clones alone and lacks a portion of them. The table shows 200,000 or so clones, with roughly nine tenths occurring only once. Sequenced: PBMCs or T cells enriched from blood (not recorded which). The receptor set was obtained from a woman aged 40 to 55 with acute COVID-19. Both conserved end residues are trimmed from each CDR3. Expanded clones get a size class; other rows say once, few or many, or leave the size out.

CDR3 length: 11; clone size: .; V gene: TRBV5-1; J gene: TRBJ1-5; CDR3 protein: ASSVTGTQPQH
CDR3 length: 12; clone size: .; V gene: TRBV10-1; J gene: TRBJ1-1; CDR3 protein: ASSPGGLRTEAF
CDR3 length: 13; clone size: .; V gene: TRBV18; J gene: TRBJ1-1; CDR3 protein: ASSPPRGSGGEAF
CDR3 length: 13; clone size: once; V gene: TRBV24-1; J gene: TRBJ2-1; CDR3 protein: ATSDRSGTTGRAF
CDR3 length: 16; clone size: once; V gene: TRBV27; J gene: TRBJ1-1; CDR3 protein: ASSLSFPNRGTIAEAF
CDR3 length: 14; clone size: .; V gene: TRBV19; J gene: TRBJ2-5; CDR3 protein: ASTKGGQLYQETQY
CDR3 length: 15; clone size: .; V gene: TRBV3-1/TRBV3-2; J gene: TRBJ2-5; CDR3 protein: ASSQRGPSGPKETQY
CDR3 length: 9; clone size: medium-sized; V gene: TRBV6-5; J gene: TRBJ1-1; CDR3 protein: ATPGQGEAF
CDR3 length: 12; clone size: few; V gene: TRBV25-1; J gene: TRBJ1-5; CDR3 protein: ASGGGQGNQPQH
CDR3 length: 13; clone size: .; V gene: TRBV4-1; J gene: TRBJ1-2; CDR3 protein: ASSPFRGKNYGYT
CDR3 length: 10; clone size: .; V gene: TRBV7-9; J gene: TRBJ2-3; CDR3 protein: ASSSGTDTQY
CDR3 length: 14; clone size: .; V gene: TRBV5-4; J gene: TRBJ2-5; CDR3 protein: ASSSFGGTFQETQY
CDR3 length: 11; clone size: many; V gene: TRBV9; J gene: TRBJ2-7; CDR3 protein: ASSYGNGYEQY
CDR3 length: 12; clone size: .; V gene: TRBV19; J gene: TRBJ1-1; CDR3 protein: ASSFTGGSTEAF
CDR3 length: 14; clone size: .; V gene: TRBV9; J gene: TRBJ2-3; CDR3 protein: ASSLGLAGVADTQY
CDR3 length: 13; clone size: .; V gene: TRBV7-2; J gene: TRBJ2-3; CDR3 protein: ASSLALSRGDTQY
CDR3 length: 11; clone size: .; V gene: TRBV28; J gene: TRBJ2-1; CDR3 protein: ATLASGDNEQF
CDR3 length: 12; clone size: .; V gene: TRBV11-2; J gene: TRBJ1-1; CDR3 protein: ASSSLTGNTEAF
CDR3 length: 14; clone size: .; V gene: TRBV5-4; J gene: TRBJ1-1; CDR3 protein: ASSGRTVSKNTEAF
CDR3 length: 12; clone size: .; V gene: TRBV27; J gene: TRBJ2-5; CDR3 protein: ASSYRGRQETQY
CDR3 length: 14; clone size: .; V gene: TRBV5-1; J gene: TRBJ1-4; CDR3 protein: ASSLGGTATNEKLF
CDR3 length: 13; clone size: .; V gene: TRBV11-3; J gene: TRBJ1-3; CDR3 protein: ASSYGQVYGNTIY
CDR3 length: 14; clone size: .; V gene: TRBV2; J gene: TRBJ1-2; CDR3 protein: ASSERGTAFYYGYT
CDR3 length: 13; clone size: .; V gene: TRBV28; J gene: TRBJ1-1; CDR3 protein: ASTMDSLMNTEAF